The rows below give T cell receptor beta chains drawn from one sample of a study of blood T cell repertoires in COVID-19. Here immunoSEQ multiplex PCR was the method, and the copy in TCRdb shows in-frame clones only, minus some. The repertoire includes a few hundred thousand clones, around 83% of them detected once, and less than 3.5% sits in the top ten. The sample comprised peripheral blood. These receptors originate from a man aged 45-60 years with active or convalescent COVID-19. The CDR3 runs from the conserved cysteine through the conserved F or W. D genes are given only for firm matches. Not all rows give a size; the values are once, few, many and, for expanded clones, a class.

15	TRBV6-2/TRBV6-3	.	TRBJ1-1	.	TGTGCCAGCAGCCAAACCCTCGAGATCGTGACTGAAGCTTTCTTT	CASSQTLEIVTEAFF
16	TRBV12-5	.	TRBJ1-6	TRBD1	TGTGCTAGTGGTTTGCCCTCCGGGACAGGGGATTCACCCCTCCACTTT	CASGLPSGTGDSPLHF
12	TRBV19	.	TRBJ1-1	TRBD1	TGTGCCTCGGGACAGGGGTTCACTGAAGCTTTCTTT	CASGQGFTEAFF
12	TRBV18	.	TRBJ1-1	.	TGTGCCAGCTCCCCGTGGGGCGGTGAAGCTTTCTTT	CASSPWGGEAFF
15	TRBV27	.	TRBJ2-7	.	TGTGCCAGCAGTTTGGGGCAGGGTCGAACCTACGAGCAGTACTTC	CASSLGQGRTYEQYF
16	TRBV5-1	.	TRBJ2-7	.	TGCGCCAGCAGCTTGGCTATAGCGGTTAGCTCCTACGAGCAGTACTTC	CASSLAIAVSSYEQYF
14	TRBV5-1	.	TRBJ2-1	TRBD2	TGCGCCAGCAGCTGGACGGGACTAGAGGATGAGCAGTTCTTC	CASSWTGLEDEQFF
14	TRBV29-1	.	TRBJ1-5	TRBD1	TGCAGCGTGGCCGGGACAGGGTTCAGTCAGCCCCAGCATTTT	CSVAGTGFSQPQHF
13	TRBV28	.	TRBJ2-7	.	TGTGCCAGCAGTTTGGGACTCGGCTACGAGCAGTACTTC	CASSLGLGYEQYF
15	TRBV27	.	TRBJ2-1	TRBD1	TGTGCCAGCAGTCGCCCCCGGGACAGGGCCAATGAGCAGTTCTTC	CASSRPRDRANEQFF
15	TRBV10-1	many	TRBJ1-3	.	TGCGCCAGCAGTGAGTCGACTGGGGCAGGAAACACCATATATTTT	CASSESTGAGNTIYF
15	TRBV3-1/TRBV3-2	.	TRBJ1-6	.	TGTGCCAGCAGCCAAGATAGACAGGCCTATTCACCCCTCCACTTT	CASSQDRQAYSPLHF
15	TRBV19	once	TRBJ1-1	TRBD1	TGTGCCAGTAGTTCTCGGGACAGGGAGAACACTGAAGCTTTCTTT	CASSSRDRENTEAFF
15	TRBV7-9	.	TRBJ2-2	.	TGTGCCAGCAGCTTAGGGGACACCTACACCGGGGAGCTGTTTTTT	CASSLGDTYTGELFF
16	TRBV5-1	.	TRBJ1-3	.	TGCGCCAGCAGCTTGGAGGGGCCCTACTCTGGAAACACCATATATTTT	CASSLEGPYSGNTIYF
13	TRBV7-8	.	TRBJ1-3	.	TGTGCCAGCAGCTTAGCTCAGGGCAACACCATATATTTT	CASSLAQGNTIYF
17	TRBV4-1	once	TRBJ1-5	.	TGCGCCAGCAGCCAAGAATCGGGGGTCGGGGGGAATCAGCCCCAGCATTTT	CASSQESGVGGNQPQHF
13	TRBV30	.	TRBJ1-3	.	TGTGCCTGGGAACACATCTCTGGAAACACCATATATTTT	CAWEHISGNTIYF
18	TRBV7-8	.	TRBJ2-3	TRBD1	TGTGCCAGCAGCTTCCGACAGGGGGCCCTCTCTAGCACAGATACGCAGTATTTT	CASSFRQGALSSTDTQYF
16	TRBV27	once	TRBJ1-5	.	TGTGCCAGCAGTTGGACAGTTCCTTATAGCAATCAGCCCCAGCATTTT	CASSWTVPYSNQPQHF
17	TRBV5-1	.	TRBJ2-6	TRBD1	TGCGCCAGCAGCTTGGGGACAGGGAACTCTGGGGCCAACGTCCTGACTTTC	CASSLGTGNSGANVLTF
17	TRBV27	.	TRBJ2-4	.	TGTGCCAGCAGTTTATCGCCAGGGGACCTAGCCAAAAACATTCAGTACTTC	CASSLSPGDLAKNIQYF
15	TRBV5-1	.	TRBJ2-7	TRBD1	TGCGCCAGCAGCTTGGGGACAGGGGGCTGGGAAGAGCAGTACTTC	CASSLGTGGWEEQYF
14	TRBV21-1	.	TRBJ2-7	.	TGTGCCAGCAGCAATAGAAGGGGCTCCTACGAGCAGTACTTC	CASSNRRGSYEQYF
13	TRBV7-2	once	TRBJ1-2	.	TGTGCCAGCAGCTCAGGGCCCGGACGGGGCTACACCTTC	CASSSGPGRGYTF
17	TRBV21-1	.	TRBJ2-2	.	TGTGCCAGCAGCAAAGGTTCCAGGGGACCGGGCACCGGGGAGCTGTTTTTT	CASSKGSRGPGTGELFF
14	TRBV28	.	TRBJ1-1	.	TGTGCCAGCAACCTCCAGGGAGGAGGCACTGAAGCTTTCTTT	CASNLQGGGTEAFF